The entry below describes one T cell receptor (beta chain). This entry comes from a study of blood T cell repertoires in COVID-19. Study-level information: The United States, Italy and Spain provided the acute and convalescent COVID-19 samples. T cells, B-cell-depleted T cells, or PBMCs supplied cDNA or gDNA.

In the original workflow: Reference gene primer amplification in the assay estimated nucleated cell counts. Sequencing was performed with immunoSEQ multiplex PCR; in TCRdb, only in-frame clones are kept and a portion is missing. V and J calls and clone size are as listed in that table; D and trimming were resolved from the DNA. Of some 80,000 clones listed, approximately 86% are singletons. Losses at the gene ends were 4 bases for V and 8 bases for J; bases not matched to a gene: 2. From germline, CDR1 is SQVTM and CDR2 ANQGSEA. The CDR3 loop spans 13 amino acids. Sequencing was done on a sample of peripheral blood. The rearrangement uses TRBV29-1 and TRBJ1-6; the match to TRBD1 covers 10 bases. This receptor was obtained from a human donor in a cohort sampled during active COVID-19. The CDR3 DNA reads TGCAGCGTTGGACAGGGGGCGGATTCACCCCTCCACTTT. As protein: CSVGQGADSPLHF.